This TCR beta chain is from a study of cytomegalovirus exposure and HLA in healthy donors. PCR employed 60 Vbeta and 13 Jbeta primers. Using immunoSEQ multiplex PCR, the repertoire was profiled, and TCRdb retains in-frame clones only, with some absent. The repertoire holds under 130,000 clones, with under 85% as singletons. Between the trimmed V and J ends, which lost 2 bases and 3 bases, there was a span of 14 bases. Looked up from germline, CDR1 is SGHTA and CDR2 is FQGTGA. The CDR3 runs 15 residues. This sequence originates from a woman in her forties in good health and CMV-seropositive. The chain is built from TRBV7-3 and TRBJ2-7; a weak D match, TRBD1 (6 bases). The sample comprised PBMCs. CDR3 nucleotide sequence: TGTGCCAGCAGCTTAGGGGCAGGGGCCGGCTACGAGCAGTACTTC. It yields the protein CASSLGAGAGYEQYF.